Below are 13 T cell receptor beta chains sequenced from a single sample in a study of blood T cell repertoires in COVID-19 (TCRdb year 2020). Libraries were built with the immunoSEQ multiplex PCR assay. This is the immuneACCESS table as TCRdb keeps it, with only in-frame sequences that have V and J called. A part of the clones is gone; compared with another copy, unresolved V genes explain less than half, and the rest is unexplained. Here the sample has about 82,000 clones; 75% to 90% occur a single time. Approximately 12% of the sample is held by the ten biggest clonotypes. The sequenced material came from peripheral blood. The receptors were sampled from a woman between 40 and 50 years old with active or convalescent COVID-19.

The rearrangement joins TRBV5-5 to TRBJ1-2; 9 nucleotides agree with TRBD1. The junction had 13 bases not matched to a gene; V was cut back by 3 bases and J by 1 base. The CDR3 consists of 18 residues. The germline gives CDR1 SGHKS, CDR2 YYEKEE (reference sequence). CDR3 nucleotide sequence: TGTGCCAGCAGCTGGCCTTGGACAGGGGTTCCACTTAACTATGGCTACACCTTC. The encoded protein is CASSWPWTGVPLNYGYTF. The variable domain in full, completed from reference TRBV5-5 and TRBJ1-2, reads DAGVTQSPTHLIKTRGQQVTLRCSPISGHKSVSWYQQVLGQGPQFIFQYYEKEERGRGNFPDRFSARQFPNYSSELNVNALLLGDSALYLCASSWPWTGVPLNYGYTFGSGTRLTVV.

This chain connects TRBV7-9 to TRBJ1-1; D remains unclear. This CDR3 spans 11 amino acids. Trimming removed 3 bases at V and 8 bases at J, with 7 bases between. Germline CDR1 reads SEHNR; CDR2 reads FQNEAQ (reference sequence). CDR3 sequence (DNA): TGTGCCAGCAGCTTCGCCTACGAAGCTTTCTTT. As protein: CASSFAYEAFF.

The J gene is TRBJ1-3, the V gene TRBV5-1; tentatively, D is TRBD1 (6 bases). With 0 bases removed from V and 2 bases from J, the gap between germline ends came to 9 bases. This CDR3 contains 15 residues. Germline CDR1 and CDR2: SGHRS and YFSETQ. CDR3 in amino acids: CASSLGTVAGNTIYF. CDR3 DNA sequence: TGCGCCAGCAGCTTGGGGACAGTAGCTGGAAACACCATATATTTT. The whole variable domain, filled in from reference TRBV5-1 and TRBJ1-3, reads KAGVTQTPRYLIKTRGQQVTLSCSPISGHRSVSWYQQTPGQGLQFLFEYFSETQRNKGNFPGRFSGRQFSNSRSEMNVSTLELGDSALYLCASSLGTVAGNTIYFGEGSWLTVV.

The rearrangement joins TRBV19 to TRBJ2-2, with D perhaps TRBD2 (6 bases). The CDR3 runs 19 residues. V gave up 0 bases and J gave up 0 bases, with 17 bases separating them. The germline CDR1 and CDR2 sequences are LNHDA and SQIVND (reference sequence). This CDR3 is CASSIDRGTAAANTGELFF. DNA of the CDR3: TGTGCCAGTAGTATAGATCGGGGGACCGCTGCTGCGAACACCGGGGAGCTGTTTTTT. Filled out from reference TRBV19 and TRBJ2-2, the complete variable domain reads DGGITQSPKYLFRKEGQNVTLSCEQNLNHDAMYWYRQDPGQGLRLIYYSQIVNDFQKGDIAEGYSVSREKKESFPLTVTSAQKNPTAFYLCASSIDRGTAAANTGELFFGEGSRLTVL.

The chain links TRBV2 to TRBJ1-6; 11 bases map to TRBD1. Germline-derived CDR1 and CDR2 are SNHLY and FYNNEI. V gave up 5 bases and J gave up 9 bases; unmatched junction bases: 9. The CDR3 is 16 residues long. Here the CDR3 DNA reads TGTGCCAGCAGTTTGGCGGGACAGGGGGACGGTTCACCCCTCCACTTT. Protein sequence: CASSLAGQGDGSPLHF. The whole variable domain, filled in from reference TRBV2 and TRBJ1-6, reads EPEVTQTPSHQVTQMGQEVILRCVPISNHLYFYWYRQILGQKVEFLVSFYNNEISEKSEIFDDQFSVERPDGSNFTLKIRSTKLEDSAMYFCASSLAGQGDGSPLHFGNGTRLTVT.

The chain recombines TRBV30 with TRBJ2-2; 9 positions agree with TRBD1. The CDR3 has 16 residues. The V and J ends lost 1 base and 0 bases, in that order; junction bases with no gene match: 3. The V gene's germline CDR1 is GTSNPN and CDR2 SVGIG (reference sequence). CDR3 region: CAWSGDRGSNTGELFF. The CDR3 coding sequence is TGTGCCTGGAGTGGAGACAGGGGGTCGAACACCGGGGAGCTGTTTTTT.

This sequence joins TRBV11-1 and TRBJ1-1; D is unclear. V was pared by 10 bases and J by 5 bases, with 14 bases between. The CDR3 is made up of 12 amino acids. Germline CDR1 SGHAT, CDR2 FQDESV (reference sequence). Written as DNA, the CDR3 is TGTGCCACCACCGAGGGAAGGACTGAAGCTTTCTTT. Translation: CATTEGRTEAFF.

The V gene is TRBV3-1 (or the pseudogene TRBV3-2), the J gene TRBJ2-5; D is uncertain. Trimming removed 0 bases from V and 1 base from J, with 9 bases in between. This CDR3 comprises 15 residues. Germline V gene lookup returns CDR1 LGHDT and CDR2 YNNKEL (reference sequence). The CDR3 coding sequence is TGTGCCAGCAGCCAAGATTTTGGGCCCCAAGAGACCCAGTACTTC. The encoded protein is CASSQDFGPQETQYF.

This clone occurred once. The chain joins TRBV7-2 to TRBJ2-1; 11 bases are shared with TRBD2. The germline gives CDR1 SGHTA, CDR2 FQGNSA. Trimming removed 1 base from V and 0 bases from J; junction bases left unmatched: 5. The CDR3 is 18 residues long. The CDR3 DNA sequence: TGTGCCAGCAGCTTAGTGACTAGCGGGACGAGCTCCTACAATGAGCAGTTCTTC. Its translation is CASSLVTSGTSSYNEQFF. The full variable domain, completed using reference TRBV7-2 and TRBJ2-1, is GAGVSQSPSNKVTEKGKDVELRCDPISGHTALYWYRQSLGQGLEFLIYFQGNSAPDKSGLPSDRFSAERTGGSVSTLTIQRTQQEDSAVYLCASSLVTSGTSSYNEQFFGPGTRLTVL.

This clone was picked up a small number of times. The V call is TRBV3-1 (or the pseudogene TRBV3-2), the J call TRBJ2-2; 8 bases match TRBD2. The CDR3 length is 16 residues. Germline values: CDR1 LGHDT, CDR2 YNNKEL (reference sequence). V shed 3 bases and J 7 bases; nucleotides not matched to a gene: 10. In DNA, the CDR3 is TGTGCCAGCAGCCACCACATAGCGGGGCCCCACGGGGAGCTGTTTTTT. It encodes CASSHHIAGPHGELFF.

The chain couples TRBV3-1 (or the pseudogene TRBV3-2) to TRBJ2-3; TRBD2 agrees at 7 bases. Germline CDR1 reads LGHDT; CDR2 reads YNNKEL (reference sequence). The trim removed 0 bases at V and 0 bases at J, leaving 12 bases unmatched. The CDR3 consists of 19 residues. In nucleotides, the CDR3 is TGTGCCAGCAGCCAAGATTGGGGTGGGCTAGCGGCTAGCACAGATACGCAGTATTTT. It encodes CASSQDWGGLAASTDTQYF.

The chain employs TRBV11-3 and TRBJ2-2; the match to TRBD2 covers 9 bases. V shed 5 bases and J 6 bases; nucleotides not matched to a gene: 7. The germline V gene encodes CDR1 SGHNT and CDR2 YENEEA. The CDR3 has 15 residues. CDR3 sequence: CASSPREGQAGELFF. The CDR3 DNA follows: TGTGCCAGCAGCCCGCGGGAGGGCCAGGCCGGGGAGCTGTTTTTT. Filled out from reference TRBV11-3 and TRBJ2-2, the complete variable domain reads EAGVVQSPRYKIIEKKQPVAFWCNPISGHNTLYWYLQNLGQGPELLIRYENEEAVDDSQLPKDRFSAERLKGVDSTLKIQPAELGDSAVYLCASSPREGQAGELFFGEGSRLTVL.

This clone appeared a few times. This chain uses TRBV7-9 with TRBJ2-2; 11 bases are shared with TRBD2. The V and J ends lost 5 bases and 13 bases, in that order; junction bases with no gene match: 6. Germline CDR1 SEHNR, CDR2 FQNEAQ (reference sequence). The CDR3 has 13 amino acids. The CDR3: CASSAGLADWLFF. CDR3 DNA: TGTGCCAGCAGCGCGGGACTAGCGGATTGGCTGTTTTTT.